The clone carrying this T cell receptor beta chain was recorded only once. CDR3 length equals 16 residues. Trimming took 4 bases from V and 9 from J; bases not matched to a gene: 14. Germline CDR1 MDHEN, CDR2 SYDVKM. The data stem from a study of blood T cell repertoires in COVID-19. The authors' processing: By means of reference gene primer amplification, nucleated cell counts were estimated. Only in-frame clones appear in the TCRdb table, and some are missing; sequencing was by immunoSEQ multiplex PCR. V, J and clone size were drawn from that table, and D and trimming were deduced from the DNA. The table includes some 350,000 clones, under 95% detected once.

Sequencing used peripheral blood. The chain is built from TRBV28 and TRBJ2-1, with 8 bases fitting TRBD2. This clonotype was obtained from a woman aged 18-30 years who had recovered from COVID-19. This chain's CDR3 is CASSSPSGRGSSEQFF. The CDR3 bases are TGTGCCAGCAGTTCCCCAAGCGGGAGAGGTAGCAGTGAGCAGTTCTTC.